Included here is one T cell receptor (beta chain) sequence, with context. Its antigen is unidentified. The CDR3 is 15 residues long. V gave up 2 bases and J gave up 4 bases, with 14 bases separating them. Germline V gene sequence: CDR1 ENHRY, CDR2 SYGVKD. This entry comes from a study of cytomegalovirus exposure and HLA in healthy donors. PCR used 60 Vbeta primers and 13 Jbeta primers. Only in-frame clones appear in the TCRdb table, and some are missing; sequencing was by immunoSEQ multiplex PCR. The sample includes about 150,000 clones, roughly 73% seen only once; the top ten take about 1.3%. Study results and caveats: A later analysis associated some 18,000 TCR beta sequences with HLA alleles at a 0.05 false discovery rate.

Input material: PBMCs. The gene calls are TRBV10-3 and TRBJ1-2, with a possible D match to TRBD1 (6 bases). The TCR comes from a woman aged 25-40 years in good health and CMV-seronegative. This chain's CDR3 is CAISEASGEGYGYTF. The CDR3 DNA is TGTGCCATCAGTGAGGCATCAGGGGAAGGCTATGGCTACACCTTC.